This T cell receptor (beta chain) was recovered during a study of T cells after somatic rescue of genetic block. TCRdb's table, derived via immunoSEQ multiplex PCR, lists solely in-frame clones and lacks some. The sample lists 10,000 to 15,000 clones; around 70% were seen once. The clonotype was recovered from a boy under 18. Sequencing was carried out using peripheral blood mononuclear cells (PBMCs).

The CDR3 region has the DNA TGTGCCATCAGTGTAGGGTTTAGGCAGGGCCCCTACGAGCAGTACTTC. This gives the protein CAISVGFRQGPYEQYF. The rearrangement joins TRBV10-3 to TRBJ2-7; a weak D match, TRBD1 (5 bases). Germline CDR1 reads ENHRY; CDR2 reads SYGVKD. Trimming cost V 4 bases and J 2 bases, with 18 bases left between them. This CDR3 has 16 amino acids.